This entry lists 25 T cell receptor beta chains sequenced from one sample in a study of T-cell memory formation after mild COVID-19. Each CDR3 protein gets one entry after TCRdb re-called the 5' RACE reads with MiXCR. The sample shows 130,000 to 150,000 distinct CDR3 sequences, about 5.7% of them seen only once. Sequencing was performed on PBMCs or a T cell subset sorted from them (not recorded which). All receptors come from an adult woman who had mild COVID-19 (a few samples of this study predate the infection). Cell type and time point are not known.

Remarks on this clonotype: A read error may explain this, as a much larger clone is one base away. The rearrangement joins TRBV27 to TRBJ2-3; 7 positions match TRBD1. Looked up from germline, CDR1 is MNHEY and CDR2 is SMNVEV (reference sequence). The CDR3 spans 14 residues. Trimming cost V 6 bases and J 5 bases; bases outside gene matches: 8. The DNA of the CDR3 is TGTGCCAGCAGAATTGGACAGGTGGTAGATACGCAGTATTTT. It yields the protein CASRIGQVVDTQYF.

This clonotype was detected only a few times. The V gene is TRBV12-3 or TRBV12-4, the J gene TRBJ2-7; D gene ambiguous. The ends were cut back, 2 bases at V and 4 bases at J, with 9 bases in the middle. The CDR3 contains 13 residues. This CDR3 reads CASSLLRNYEQYF. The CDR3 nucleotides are TGTGCCAGCAGTTTATTAAGGAATTACGAGCAGTACTTC.

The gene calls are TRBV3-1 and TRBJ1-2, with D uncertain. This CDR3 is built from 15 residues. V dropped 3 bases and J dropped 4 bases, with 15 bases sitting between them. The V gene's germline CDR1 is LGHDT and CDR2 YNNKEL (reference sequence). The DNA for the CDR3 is TGTGCCAGCAGCCATCAAATCTGGCAGTCCTATGGCTACACCTTC. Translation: CASSHQIWQSYGYTF.

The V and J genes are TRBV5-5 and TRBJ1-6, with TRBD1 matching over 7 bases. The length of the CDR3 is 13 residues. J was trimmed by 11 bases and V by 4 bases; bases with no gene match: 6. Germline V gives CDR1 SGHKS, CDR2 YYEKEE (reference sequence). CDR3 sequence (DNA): TGTGCCAGCAGCCCTACCAGGGGGGCACCCCTCCACTTT. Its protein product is CASSPTRGAPLHF.

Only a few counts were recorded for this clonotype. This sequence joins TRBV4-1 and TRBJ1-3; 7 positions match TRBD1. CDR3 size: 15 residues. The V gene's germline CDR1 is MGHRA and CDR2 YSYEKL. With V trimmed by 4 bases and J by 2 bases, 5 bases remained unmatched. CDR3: CASSPGRGTGNTIYF. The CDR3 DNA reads TGCGCCAGCAGCCCCGGCAGGGGGACTGGAAACACCATATATTTT.

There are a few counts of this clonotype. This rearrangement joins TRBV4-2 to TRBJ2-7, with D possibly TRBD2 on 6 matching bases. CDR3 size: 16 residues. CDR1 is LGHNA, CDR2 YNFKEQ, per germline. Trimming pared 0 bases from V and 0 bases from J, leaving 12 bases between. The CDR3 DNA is TGTGCCAGCAGCCAAGATCCGGGGCGGGGCTCCTACGAGCAGTACTTC. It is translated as CASSQDPGRGSYEQYF.

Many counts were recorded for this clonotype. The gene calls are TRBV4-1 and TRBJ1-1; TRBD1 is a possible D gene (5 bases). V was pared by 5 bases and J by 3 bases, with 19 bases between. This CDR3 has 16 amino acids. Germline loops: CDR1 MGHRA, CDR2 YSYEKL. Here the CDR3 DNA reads TGCGCCAGCAGCACGGGGTATCAGGGAAGGGACACTGAAGCTTTCTTT. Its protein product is CASSTGYQGRDTEAFF.

The CDR3 spells CAWSVQYEQYF. CDR3 coding DNA: TGTGCCTGGAGTGTACAATACGAGCAGTACTTC. V gene TRBV30 combines with J gene TRBJ2-7, with D hard to call. Trimming took 0 bases from V and 4 from J, leaving 4 bases between them. In germline, CDR1 is GTSNPN, CDR2 SVGIG (reference sequence). The CDR3 is 11 amino acids.

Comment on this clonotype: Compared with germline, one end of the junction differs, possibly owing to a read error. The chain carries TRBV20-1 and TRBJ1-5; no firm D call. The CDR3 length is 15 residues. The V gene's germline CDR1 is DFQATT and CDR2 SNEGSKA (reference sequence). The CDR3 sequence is CSARFVGPYNQPQQF. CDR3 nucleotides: TGCAGTGCTAGATTCGTCGGGCCTTACAATCAGCCCCAGCAATTT.

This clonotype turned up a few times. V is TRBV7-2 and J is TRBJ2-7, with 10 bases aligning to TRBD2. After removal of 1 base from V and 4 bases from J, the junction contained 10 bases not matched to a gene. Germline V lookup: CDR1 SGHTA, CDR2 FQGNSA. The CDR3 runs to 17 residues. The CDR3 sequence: CASSLGWASGSSYEQYF. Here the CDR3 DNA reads TGTGCCAGCAGCTTAGGTTGGGCTAGCGGGAGTTCGTACGAGCAGTACTTC.

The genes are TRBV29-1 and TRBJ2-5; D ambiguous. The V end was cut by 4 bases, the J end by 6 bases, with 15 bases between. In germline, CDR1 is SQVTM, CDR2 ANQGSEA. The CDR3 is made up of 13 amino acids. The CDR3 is CSVGSLVSQTQYF. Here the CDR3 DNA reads TGCAGCGTTGGGAGTTTAGTCAGCCAGACCCAGTACTTC.

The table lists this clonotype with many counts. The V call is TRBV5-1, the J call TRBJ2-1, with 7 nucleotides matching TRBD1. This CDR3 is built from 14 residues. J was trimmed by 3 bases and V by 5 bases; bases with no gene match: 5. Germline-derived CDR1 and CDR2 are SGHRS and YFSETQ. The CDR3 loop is CASSTGTDYNEQFF. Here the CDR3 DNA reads TGCGCCAGCAGTACCGGGACAGACTACAATGAGCAGTTCTTC.

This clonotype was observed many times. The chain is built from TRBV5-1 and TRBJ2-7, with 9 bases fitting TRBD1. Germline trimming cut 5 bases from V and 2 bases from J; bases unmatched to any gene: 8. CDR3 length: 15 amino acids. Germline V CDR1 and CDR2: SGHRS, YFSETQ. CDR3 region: CASSLGGQGAYEQYF. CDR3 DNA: TGCGCCAGCAGTCTCGGGGGACAGGGAGCCTACGAGCAGTACTTC.

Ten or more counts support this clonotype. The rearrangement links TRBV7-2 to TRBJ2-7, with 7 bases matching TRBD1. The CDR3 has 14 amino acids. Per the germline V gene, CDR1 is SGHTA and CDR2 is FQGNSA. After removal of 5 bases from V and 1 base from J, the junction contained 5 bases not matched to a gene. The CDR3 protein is CASSLVGQSYEQYF. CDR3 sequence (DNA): TGTGCCAGCAGCCTAGTGGGACAGTCCTACGAGCAGTACTTC.

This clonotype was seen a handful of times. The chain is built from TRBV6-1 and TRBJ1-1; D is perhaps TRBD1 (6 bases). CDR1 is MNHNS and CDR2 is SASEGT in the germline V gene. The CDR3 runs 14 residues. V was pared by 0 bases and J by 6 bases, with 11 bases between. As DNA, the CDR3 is TGTGCCAGCAGTGAAGCGGGGGGGCGGGCTGAAGCTTTCTTT. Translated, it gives CASSEAGGRAEAFF.

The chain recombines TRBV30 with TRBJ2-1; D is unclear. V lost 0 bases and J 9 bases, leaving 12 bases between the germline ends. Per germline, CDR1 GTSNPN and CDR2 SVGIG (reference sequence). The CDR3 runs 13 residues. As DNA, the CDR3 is TGTGCCTGGAGTGTACGAGTGACGGGTGAGCAGTTCTTC. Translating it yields CAWSVRVTGEQFF. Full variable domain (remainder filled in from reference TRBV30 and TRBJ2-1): SQTIHQWPATLVQPVGSPLSLECTVEGTSNPNLYWYRQAAGRGLQLLFYSVGIGQISSEVPQNLSASRPQDRQFILSSKKLLLSDSGFYLCAWSVRVTGEQFFGPGTRLTVL.

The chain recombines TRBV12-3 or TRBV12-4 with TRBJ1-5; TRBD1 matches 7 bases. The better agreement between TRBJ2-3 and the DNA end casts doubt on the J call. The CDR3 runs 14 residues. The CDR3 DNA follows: TGTGCCAGCAGCCGACAGGGAAGCAATCAGCCCCAGTATTTT. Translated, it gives CASSRQGSNQPQYF.

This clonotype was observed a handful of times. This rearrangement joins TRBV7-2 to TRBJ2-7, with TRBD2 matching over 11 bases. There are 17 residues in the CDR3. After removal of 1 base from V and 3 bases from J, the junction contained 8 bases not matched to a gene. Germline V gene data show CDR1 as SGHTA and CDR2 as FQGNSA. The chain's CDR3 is CASSLGEVTSGNYEQYF. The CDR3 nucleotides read TGTGCCAGCAGCTTAGGGGAAGTGACTAGCGGGAACTACGAGCAGTACTTC.

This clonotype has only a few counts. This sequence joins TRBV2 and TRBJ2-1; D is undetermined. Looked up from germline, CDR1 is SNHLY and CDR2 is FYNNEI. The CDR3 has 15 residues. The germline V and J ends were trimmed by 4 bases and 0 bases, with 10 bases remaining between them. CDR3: CASSGRRPSYNEQFF. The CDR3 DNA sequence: TGTGCCAGCAGTGGTCGTCGGCCCTCCTACAATGAGCAGTTCTTC.

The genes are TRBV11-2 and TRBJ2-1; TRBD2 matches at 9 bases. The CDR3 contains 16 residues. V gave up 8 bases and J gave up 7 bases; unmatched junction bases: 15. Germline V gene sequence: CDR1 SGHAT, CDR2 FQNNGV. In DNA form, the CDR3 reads TGTGCCAGCCGACGGCTAGCGGGAAGTAATAGGAATGAGCAGTTCTTC. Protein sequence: CASRRLAGSNRNEQFF.

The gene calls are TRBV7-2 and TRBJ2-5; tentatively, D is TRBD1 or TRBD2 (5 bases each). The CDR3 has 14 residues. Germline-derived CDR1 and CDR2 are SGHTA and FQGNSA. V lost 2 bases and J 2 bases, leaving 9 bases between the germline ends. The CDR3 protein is CASSLSGGQETQYF. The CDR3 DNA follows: TGTGCCAGCAGCTTATCTGGGGGTCAAGAGACCCAGTACTTC. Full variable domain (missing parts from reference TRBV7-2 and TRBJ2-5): GAGVSQSPSNKVTEKGKDVELRCDPISGHTALYWYRQSLGQGLEFLIYFQGNSAPDKSGLPSDRFSAERTGGSVSTLTIQRTQQEDSAVYLCASSLSGGQETQYFGPGTRLLVL.

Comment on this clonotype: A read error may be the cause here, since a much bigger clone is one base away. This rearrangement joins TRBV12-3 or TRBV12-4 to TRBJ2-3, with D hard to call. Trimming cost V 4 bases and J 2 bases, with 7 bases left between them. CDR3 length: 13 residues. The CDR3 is CASSYVDTDTQYF. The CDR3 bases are TGTGCCAGCAGTTACGTGGACACAGATACGCAGTATTTT.

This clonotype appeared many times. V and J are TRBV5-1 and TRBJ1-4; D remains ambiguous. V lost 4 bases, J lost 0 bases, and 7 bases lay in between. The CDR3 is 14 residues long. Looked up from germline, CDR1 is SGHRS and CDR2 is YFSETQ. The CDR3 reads CASSQVATNEKLFF. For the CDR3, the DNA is TGCGCCAGCAGCCAAGTTGCAACTAATGAAAAACTGTTTTTT.

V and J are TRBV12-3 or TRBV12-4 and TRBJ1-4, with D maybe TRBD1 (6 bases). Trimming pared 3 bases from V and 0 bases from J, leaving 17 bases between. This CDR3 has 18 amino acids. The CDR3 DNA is TGTGCCAGCAGTTTTAGGACAGCCTACCGTGCAACTAATGAAAAACTGTTTTTT. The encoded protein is CASSFRTAYRATNEKLFF.

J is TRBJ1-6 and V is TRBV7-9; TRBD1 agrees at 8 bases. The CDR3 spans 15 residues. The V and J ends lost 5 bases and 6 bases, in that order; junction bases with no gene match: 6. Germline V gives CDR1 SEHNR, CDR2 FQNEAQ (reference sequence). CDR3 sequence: CASSPLTGANSPLHF. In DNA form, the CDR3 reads TGTGCCAGCAGCCCCCTGACAGGGGCTAATTCACCCCTCCACTTT.